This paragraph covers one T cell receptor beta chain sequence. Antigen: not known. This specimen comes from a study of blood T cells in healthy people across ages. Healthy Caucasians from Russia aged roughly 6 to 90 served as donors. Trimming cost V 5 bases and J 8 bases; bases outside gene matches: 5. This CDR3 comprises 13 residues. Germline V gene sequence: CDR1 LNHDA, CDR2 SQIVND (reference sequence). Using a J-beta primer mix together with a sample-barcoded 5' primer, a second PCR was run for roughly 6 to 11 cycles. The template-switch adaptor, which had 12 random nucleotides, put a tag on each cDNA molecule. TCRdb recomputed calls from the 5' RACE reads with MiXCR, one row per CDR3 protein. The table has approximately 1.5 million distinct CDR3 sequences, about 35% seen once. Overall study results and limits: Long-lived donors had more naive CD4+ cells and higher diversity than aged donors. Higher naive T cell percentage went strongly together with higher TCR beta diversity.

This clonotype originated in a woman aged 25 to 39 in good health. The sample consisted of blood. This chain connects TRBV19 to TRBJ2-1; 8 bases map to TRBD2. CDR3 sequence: CASSVGTSYEQFF. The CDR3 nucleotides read TGTGCCAGTAGTGTCGGGACTAGTTATGAGCAGTTCTTC.